These T cell receptor beta chains were read from a single sample in a study of CD8+CD57+ T cells in acquired aplastic anemia. TCRdb re-analysed the reads in MiXCR, keeping a single row per CDR3 protein. The sample includes more than 250,000 distinct CDR3 sequences, roughly three fifths of them seen just once. Source material: sorted CD4+, CD8+, or CD8+CD57+ T cells (not recorded which) from PBMCs. These receptors were taken from a human donor with severe aplastic anemia or a healthy control (not recorded which). Both conserved end residues are part of each CDR3. D genes are given only for firm matches. A clone size is listed for some rows: how often the clone was seen (once, few, many), or a class if it is expanded.

>NA|NA|TRBV19|TRBJ2-3
CASSIGISPGTDTQYF
TGTGCCAGTAGTATTGGGATTAGCCCAGGGACAGATACGCAGTATTTT
>NA|TRBD2|TRBV6-1|TRBJ2-7
CARSYSSGGTYEQYF
TGTGCCAGAAGTTACTCTAGCGGGGGGACGTACGAGCAGTACTTC
>many|TRBD2|TRBV6-2/TRBV6-3|TRBJ2-1
CASSYSTLAGVYNEQFF
TGTGCCAGCAGTTACTCCACCCTAGCGGGGGTGTACAATGAGCAGTTCTTC
>many|NA|TRBV12-3/TRBV12-4|TRBJ2-7
CASSSRYRYTYEQYF
TGTGCCAGCAGTTCCCGATACAGGTATACCTACGAGCAGTACTTC
>NA|NA|TRBV5-8|TRBJ1-4
CASSSGTGQGIEKLFF
TGTGCCAGCAGCTCGGGAACGGGGCAGGGGATTGAAAAACTGTTTTTT
>NA|TRBD1|TRBV5-5|TRBJ1-6
CASSQQLTGGDSPLHF
TGTGCCAGCAGCCAACAACTGACAGGGGGTGATTCACCCCTCCACTTT
>many|NA|TRBV6-6|TRBJ1-2
CAVYRQGDGYTF
TGTGCCGTCTACCGGCAGGGCGATGGCTACACCTTC
>NA|TRBD1|TRBV12-3/TRBV12-4|TRBJ2-1
CASSFVQGTAEQFF
TGTGCCAGCAGTTTCGTACAGGGGACCGCTGAGCAGTTCTTC
>NA|NA|TRBV7-2|TRBJ1-2
CASSISEGGNTF
TGTGCCAGTAGTATATCGGAGGGAGGAAACACCTTC
>NA|NA|TRBV19|TRBJ2-2
CAPEHRATGELFF
TGTGCCCCTGAGCACAGAGCCACCGGGGAGCTGTTTTTT
>once|TRBD1|TRBV2|TRBJ1-2
CASGRDSGANYGYTF
TGTGCCAGCGGTAGGGACAGTGGAGCTAACTATGGCTACACCTTC
>many|TRBD1|TRBV6-6|TRBJ2-7
CASSTGGTGGEQYF
TGTGCCAGCAGCACCGGAGGGACAGGCGGTGAGCAGTACTTC
>NA|NA|TRBV7-2|TRBJ1-6
CASSLAAGGLGDSPLHF
TGTGCCAGCAGCTTGGCGGCGGGAGGGTTGGGCGATTCACCCCTCCACTTT
>NA|NA|TRBV7-8|TRBJ1-5
CASSPGQLRDEHF
TGTGCCAGCAGCCCCGGACAGCTTCGGGACGAGCATTTT
>once|NA|TRBV7-9|TRBJ2-7
CACSPGFYEQYF
TGTGCCTGCAGCCCAGGGTTCTACGAGCAGTACTTC
>once|NA|TRBV7-6|TRBJ1-1
CASKPGPNTEAFF
TGTGCCAGCAAACCGGGGCCTAACACTGAAGCTTTCTTT
>NA|TRBD2|TRBV20-1|TRBJ2-3
CSAKTSGNTDTQYF
TGCAGTGCCAAGACTAGCGGAAACACAGATACGCAGTATTTT
>many|TRBD1|TRBV28|TRBJ1-6
CASSPPGTGRVAPLHF
TGTGCCAGCAGTCCTCCTGGGACAGGGAGAGTTGCACCCCTCCACTTT
>NA|NA|TRBV2|TRBJ1-2
CASIKDSYGYTF
TGTGCCAGCATAAAGGACAGCTATGGCTACACCTTC
>NA|TRBD1|TRBV20-1|TRBJ1-5
CSARFLTGVLPQNQPQHF
TGCAGTGCTAGATTTCTGACAGGGGTCCTCCCGCAAAATCAGCCCCAGCATTTT
>once|TRBD2|TRBV15|TRBJ2-3
CATSRGTSGEGRDTQYF
TGTGCCACCAGCAGAGGTACTAGCGGGGAGGGACGAGATACGCAGTATTTT
>NA|NA|TRBV28|TRBJ2-3
CASSPQGTAARLGQYF
TGTGCCAGCAGTCCCCAGGGTACGGCGGCCCGGTTGGGGCAGTATTTT
>NA|TRBD2|TRBV24-1|TRBJ2-6
CATSDLQPSGSSGANVLTF
TGTGCCACCAGTGATTTGCAGCCTAGCGGAAGCTCTGGGGCCAACGTCCTGACTTTC
>many|NA|TRBV6-6|TRBJ2-1
CASSPGREEQFF
TGTGCCAGCAGTCCTGGACGGGAGGAGCAGTTCTTC
>NA|NA|TRBV7-2|TRBJ2-1
CASSLAGGTYNEQFF
TGTGCCAGCAGCTTAGCGGGGGGTACCTACAATGAGCAGTTCTTC
>NA|TRBD1|TRBV2|TRBJ1-5
CASSRMTDRGFHQPQHF
TGTGCCAGCAGTCGAATGACCGACAGGGGGTTCCATCAGCCCCAGCATTTT
>NA|NA|TRBV7-9|TRBJ2-7
CASSVATGVSSYEQYF
TGTGCCAGCAGCGTAGCTACGGGCGTCTCCTCCTACGAGCAGTACTTC
>many|NA|TRBV2|TRBJ2-7
CASSPQSSYEQYF
TGTGCCAGCAGCCCTCAGTCCTCCTACGAGCAGTACTTC
>NA|NA|TRBV2|TRBJ2-1
CATRAGTYNEQFF
TGTGCCACCCGGGCGGGGACGTACAATGAGCAGTTCTTC
>many|NA|TRBV7-2|TRBJ2-5
CASSPGLRETQYF
TGTGCCAGCAGCCCCGGACTACGGGAGACCCAGTACTTC
>NA|NA|TRBV10-3|TRBJ2-1
CAISETTDNEQFF
TGTGCCATCAGTGAGACGACCGACAATGAGCAGTTCTTC
>few|NA|TRBV29-1|TRBJ1-2
CSVEAPGETYGYTF
TGCAGCGTTGAAGCCCCAGGAGAAACTTATGGCTACACCTTC
>once|NA|TRBV7-9|TRBJ1-3
CATSAGNTIYF
TGTGCCACCTCGGCTGGAAACACCATATATTTT
>many|TRBD2|TRBV20-1|TRBJ2-7
CSARGGGGVTYEQYF
TGCAGTGCTAGAGGTGGGGGGGGGGTAACCTACGAGCAGTACTTC
>once|NA|TRBV14|TRBJ2-7
CASSRTVYEQYF
TGTGCCAGCAGCCGAACAGTTTACGAGCAGTACTTC
>NA|NA|TRBV7-2|TRBJ1-2
CASSLDRVLGYTF
TGTGCCAGCAGCTTAGACAGGGTTTTAGGCTACACCTTC
>NA|NA|TRBV2|TRBJ1-1
CASRMGTLGLRTEAFF
TGTGCCAGCAGGATGGGGACTCTTGGGCTTAGGACTGAAGCTTTCTTT
>NA|NA|TRBV7-8|TRBJ1-2
CASSLVSWVDYGYTF
TGTGCCAGCAGCTTAGTGTCCTGGGTGGACTATGGCTACACCTTC
>NA|NA|TRBV10-2|TRBJ2-7
CASSDTGAYEQYF
TGCGCCAGCAGTGATACAGGAGCCTACGAGCAGTACTTC
>NA|TRBD2|TRBV12-3/TRBV12-4|TRBJ2-1
CASSPLAGGDEQFF
TGTGCCAGCAGTCCCCTCGCGGGGGGGGATGAGCAGTTCTTC
>many|TRBD2|TRBV30|TRBJ2-7
CACELASEQYF
TGTGCCTGCGAACTAGCGAGCGAGCAGTACTTC
>NA|NA|TRBV7-2|TRBJ1-5
CASSSGLNQPQHF
TGTGCCAGCAGCTCCGGACTCAATCAGCCCCAGCATTTT
>NA|NA|TRBV7-2|TRBJ2-5
CASSRLGTSTGEGETQYF
TGTGCCAGCAGCCGCCTCGGGACATCCACCGGGGAAGGAGAGACCCAGTACTTC
>NA|NA|TRBV2|TRBJ1-2
CASSDSLSYGYTF
TGTGCCAGCAGTGACAGTCTAAGCTATGGCTACACCTTC
>many|NA|TRBV9|TRBJ2-6
CASSVEGPSSGANVLTF
TGTGCCAGCAGCGTAGAGGGGCCGAGCTCTGGGGCCAACGTCCTGACTTTC
>many|NA|TRBV15|TRBJ2-3
CATSRDRQTASTDTQYF
TGTGCCACCAGCAGGGATCGACAGACCGCTAGCACAGATACGCAGTATTTT